These 17 T cell receptor beta chains were all obtained from the same sample, sequenced in a study of spatial heterogeneity in lung cancer. TCRdb called the 5' RACE reads again in MiXCR, with one record for every CDR3 protein. The sample includes roughly 26,000 distinct CDR3 sequences, about 6.3% of them seen just once. Time point: blood at routine non-recurrence follow-up after resection. Sequencing covered unsorted whole RNA taken from tumor, nontumor lung or frozen PBMC. The sequencing here drew on PBMCs, taken at follow-up. These receptors were taken from a male donor with early-stage non-small cell lung cancer.

This clonotype is termed medium-sized. The chain joins TRBV6-2 or TRBV6-3 to TRBJ2-1; TRBD2 matches 13 bases. The CDR3 extends over 15 amino acids. The V and J ends lost 6 bases and 6 bases, in that order; junction bases with no gene match: 5. The V gene's germline CDR1 is MNHEY and CDR2 SVGEGT. CDR3 in DNA: TGTGCCAGCAGAGAAACTAGCGGGGGGGCCAATGAGCAGTTCTTC. It codes for CASRETSGGANEQFF.

The chain recombines TRBV11-2 with TRBJ2-7; weak D call: TRBD1 (6 bases). The CDR3 sequence is 16 residues long. Germline V gene sequence: CDR1 SGHAT, CDR2 FQNNGV. Trimming took 5 bases from V and 0 from J, leaving 17 bases between them. CDR3 sequence reads: CASSPLRWTDSYEQYF. As DNA, the CDR3 is TGTGCCAGCAGCCCTCTACGTTGGACAGACTCCTACGAGCAGTACTTC. The full variable domain, with the rest looked up from reference TRBV11-2 and TRBJ2-7, is EAGVAQSPRYKIIEKRQSVAFWCNPISGHATLYWYQQILGQGPKLLIQFQNNGVVDDSQLPKDRFSAERLKGVDSTLKIQPAKLEDSAVYLCASSPLRWTDSYEQYFGPGTRLTVT.

This clonotype was detected only a few times. CDR3 amino acids: CASSFAGGDTQYF. The CDR3, as DNA: TGTGCCAGCAGTTTTGCGGGAGGAGATACGCAGTATTTT. The chain links TRBV27 to TRBJ2-3; 8 bases fit TRBD2. The CDR3 is 13 amino acids. V trimming: 3 bases; J trimming: 5 bases; junction bases outside the gene matches: 1. CDR1 and CDR2 (germline): MNHEY, SMNVEV (reference sequence).

This clonotype was counted ten times or more. V usage is TRBV27 and J usage is TRBJ2-2; perhaps TRBD1 as D (5 bases). Germline lookup yields CDR1 MNHEY and CDR2 SMNVEV (reference sequence). The CDR3 length is 13 residues. V lost 4 bases and J 4 bases, leaving 7 bases between the germline ends. CDR3 in amino acids: CASSSGSTGELFF. CDR3 bases: TGTGCCAGCAGTTCAGGGTCCACCGGGGAGCTGTTTTTT.

This clonotype was seen many times. The chain carries TRBV29-1 and TRBJ1-5; possible D gene TRBD1, 6 bases. V lost 6 bases, J lost 3 bases, and 15 bases lay in between. CDR1 is SQVTM and CDR2 is ANQGSEA in the germline V gene. This CDR3 is 14 amino acids long. CDR3 in DNA: TGCAGCGTGGGCACCGGGGACACCAATCAGCCCCAGCATTTT. As protein: CSVGTGDTNQPQHF.

This clonotype showed up many times. V and J are TRBV23-1 and TRBJ2-3; TRBD2 aligns across 14 bases. TRBV23-1 is marked as an open reading frame, function uncertain. Trimming removed 3 bases from V and 2 bases from J; junction bases left unmatched: 16. There are 21 residues in the CDR3. For the CDR3, the DNA is TGCGCCAGCAGTCATGAACGACTAGCGGGAGGGCCTAGGGGCACCACAGATACGCAGTATTTT. The encoded protein is CASSHERLAGGPRGTTDTQYF.

This clonotype was detected a few times. The V gene is TRBV23-1, the J gene TRBJ1-2; 7 nucleotides agree with TRBD1. TRBV23-1 is annotated as an ORF whose role is uncertain. V shed 4 bases, J shed 2 bases, and the junction held 4 bases outside the gene matches. CDR3 length: 14 residues. The CDR3 is CASSLGTVNYGYTF. In DNA form, the CDR3 reads TGCGCCAGCAGTCTAGGGACAGTGAACTATGGCTACACCTTC.

The genes are TRBV7-9 and TRBJ1-1, with unresolved D. This CDR3 comprises 14 residues. V was pared by 1 base and J by 1 base, with 7 bases between. Germline V CDR1 and CDR2: SEHNR, FQNEAQ (reference sequence). In nucleotides, the CDR3 is TGTGCCAGCAGCTTAGAGGTCAGGAACACTGAAGCTTTCTTT. Protein: CASSLEVRNTEAFF. Full variable domain (remainder filled in from reference TRBV7-9 and TRBJ1-1): DTGVSQNPRHKITKRGQNVTFRCDPISEHNRLYWYRQTLGQGPEFLTYFQNEAQLEKSRLLSDRFSAERPKGSFSTLEIQRTEQGDSAMYLCASSLEVRNTEAFFGQGTRLTVV.

This clonotype was seen many times. This chain joins TRBV7-9 and TRBJ2-1; a weak D match, TRBD1 (5 bases). Deletions cut 3 bases from V and 5 bases from J, with 8 bases between. Germline assignment: CDR1 SEHNR and CDR2 FQNEAQ (reference sequence). The CDR3 runs to 13 residues. The CDR3 is CASSFGANNEQFF. CDR3 bases: TGTGCCAGCAGCTTTGGGGCCAACAATGAGCAGTTCTTC.

The V gene is TRBV6-2 or TRBV6-3, the J gene TRBJ2-7; no reliable D call. V lost 6 bases and J 8 bases, leaving 17 bases between the germline ends. The CDR3 sequence is 13 residues long. From germline, CDR1 is MNHEY and CDR2 SVGEGT. DNA of the CDR3: TGTGCCAGCAGACCTCTTGACGAGGTTAAGCAGTACGTC. It is translated as CASRPLDEVKQYV.

The sample holds many counts of this clonotype. This chain links TRBV20-1 with TRBJ1-2, with a tentative D call TRBD1 (5 bases). The CDR3 runs 13 residues. Germline V lookup: CDR1 DFQATT, CDR2 SNEGSKA (reference sequence). Trimming took 4 bases from V and 2 from J, leaving 11 bases between them. CDR3: CSANRGSNYGYTF. Written as DNA, the CDR3 is TGCAGTGCTAACCGGGGGAGCAACTATGGCTACACCTTC.

The chain uses TRBV6-5 and TRBJ2-7; D ambiguous. The V end was cut by 2 bases, the J end by 0 bases, with 8 bases between. CDR1 and CDR2 (germline): MNHEY, SVGAGI. The CDR3 sequence is 14 residues long. As DNA, the CDR3 is TGTGCCAGCAGTTACGTGGACCTCTCCTACGAGCAGTACTTC. As protein: CASSYVDLSYEQYF.

The chain combines TRBV7-9 with TRBJ2-1, with a possible D match to TRBD2 (6 bases). Germline V CDR1 and CDR2: SEHNR, FQNEAQ (reference sequence). Between the trimmed V and J ends, which lost 3 bases and 7 bases, there was a span of 13 bases. This CDR3 region has 14 residues. CDR3 loop: CASSFWTTENEQFF. CDR3 DNA sequence: TGTGCCAGCAGCTTTTGGACTACGGAGAATGAGCAGTTCTTC.

At least ten counts were recorded for this clonotype. The gene calls are TRBV7-9 and TRBJ2-5; 12 nucleotides agree with TRBD2. V gave up 5 bases and J gave up 7 bases; unmatched junction bases: 14. The CDR3 sequence is 17 residues long. Germline CDR1 is SEHNR and CDR2 is FQNEAQ (reference sequence). DNA of the CDR3: TGTGCCAGCAGCCCGACTAGCGGGGGCCATCCTCCGGGGACCCAGTACTTC. Protein product: CASSPTSGGHPPGTQYF.

In its sample, this clonotype was seen many times. The DNA of the CDR3 is TGTGCCAGCAGCTTAGTCCTAGCGGGAGTAGGAGAGACCCAGTACTTC. This encodes CASSLVLAGVGETQYF. The chain links TRBV7-2 to TRBJ2-5; 10 positions match TRBD2. With 1 base clipped from V and 4 bases from J, the junction kept 6 bases outside the gene matches. Germline-derived CDR1 and CDR2 are SGHTA and FQGNSA. This CDR3 region has 16 residues.

In its sample, this clonotype was seen many times. The chain uses TRBV9 and TRBJ2-1; D is ambiguous. Germline V CDR1 and CDR2: SGDLS, YYNGEE. This CDR3 region has 14 residues. V gave up 1 base and J gave up 7 bases, with 12 bases separating them. CDR3 bases: TGTGCCAGCAGCGTAACCCCCTCCGATAATGAGCAGTTCTTC. It yields the protein CASSVTPSDNEQFF. Full variable domain (remainder filled in from reference TRBV9 and TRBJ2-1): DSGVTQTPKHLITATGQRVTLRCSPRSGDLSVYWYQQSLDQGLQFLIQYYNGEERAKGNILERFSAQQFPDLHSELNLSSLELGDSALYFCASSVTPSDNEQFFGPGTRLTVL.

This clonotype occurred many times. V is TRBV7-3 and J is TRBJ2-5; D unclear. Germline values: CDR1 SGHTA, CDR2 FQGTGA. The CDR3 loop spans 15 amino acids. The V and J ends lost 2 bases and 0 bases respectively, with 10 bases between them. CDR3 nucleotides: TGTGCCAGCAGCTTATCGGCTGCGTACCAAGAGACCCAGTACTTC. Residues: CASSLSAAYQETQYF.